These T cell receptor beta chains were read from a single sample in a study of beta chain features in type 1 diabetes. Using immunoSEQ multiplex PCR, the repertoire was profiled, and TCRdb retains in-frame clones only, with some absent. The sample records about 340,000 clones, 13% being singletons. The sequenced material came from naive CD4+ T cells from blood. The receptor source for this set is a woman between 18 and 29 years old with type 1 diabetes. The conserved cysteine and the conserved F or W are not part of the CDR3 here. The order of the fields is CDR3 protein, J gene, V gene.

ASTGLPADTDTQY,TRBJ2-3,TRBV19
ASSPWGDEKLF,TRBJ1-4,TRBV18
ASSQLRGFREQY,TRBJ2-7,TRBV4-1
ASSPTSGYYNEQF,TRBJ2-1,TRBV6-6
ASLGGTPIQY,TRBJ2-5,TRBV7-6
ASSALAGGYEQF,TRBJ2-1,TRBV6-5
ASSIGQAQETQY,TRBJ2-5,TRBV19
ATSRDAGGGNEQF,TRBJ2-1,TRBV15
ASRPLAGGVNEQF,TRBJ2-1,TRBV6-5
ASSLAVAGGAETQY,TRBJ2-5,TRBV7-2
ASSYEGARFTEAF,TRBJ1-1,TRBV6-5
AWSVEDNQPQH,TRBJ1-5,TRBV30
ASSLPVVGVTEAF,TRBJ1-1,TRBV5-1
SVKRRLTDTQY,TRBJ2-3,TRBV29-1
ASSLRTSSRETQY,TRBJ2-5,TRBV14
ASSSTGITGYT,TRBJ1-2,TRBV5-1
ACTLAGVGAGELF,TRBJ2-2,TRBV30
ASSPVTGTGVGNEQF,TRBJ2-1,TRBV18
VTGGLVYGYT,TRBJ1-2,TRBV28
ASSFRAGVTGELF,TRBJ2-2,TRBV5-1
ASSGARADTGELF,TRBJ2-2,TRBV7-2
ASSPSTDPYYGYT,TRBJ1-2,TRBV18
ASSPGGALSYNEQF,TRBJ2-1,TRBV7-8
ASSYRGSGGYT,TRBJ1-2,TRBV6-5
ASSPRLTGDRKF,TRBJ2-1,TRBV7-8
ASSQFRRDQDGYT,TRBJ1-2,TRBV7-9
ASSQRFGQGGNYGYT,TRBJ1-2,TRBV7-9
ASSLRLAGGGTDTQY,TRBJ2-3,TRBV5-4
ASSETTPQY,TRBJ2-3,TRBV18
ATSPRDWENTGELF,TRBJ2-2,TRBV15
ASSLDRYEQY,TRBJ2-7,TRBV11-2
ASSIDESGEYDEQF,TRBJ2-1,TRBV19
ASLKEAGGPTDTQY,TRBJ2-3,TRBV5-1
ASSRTSGYNEQF,TRBJ2-1,TRBV4-1
ASSSSPSATDTQY,TRBJ2-3,TRBV7-2
ASRATGFYGYT,TRBJ1-2,TRBV27
ASSLVRQSVRT,TRBJ1-2,TRBV5-4
ASSIGRGARETQY,TRBJ2-5,TRBV19
ASSRRDRTYNEQF,TRBJ2-1,TRBV27
ASSVGLAGGPDTQY,TRBJ2-3,TRBV9
ASSLESASQF,TRBJ2-1,TRBV5-1
AWSSGRSDAYNEQF,TRBJ2-1,TRBV30
ASRAWGDIAETQY,TRBJ2-5,TRBV2
ASSRGLAEGSYTQY,TRBJ2-3,TRBV7-2
ASSLRQVGTEAF,TRBJ1-1,TRBV5-4
ASRNMDSYGYT,TRBJ1-2,TRBV2
ASSPSLMGGRRELF,TRBJ2-2,TRBV11-2
ASSYSTGSNYGYT,TRBJ1-2,TRBV6-5